This T cell receptor beta chain was profiled in a study of T cells in Graves' hyperthyroidism and ophthalmopathy. About this clonotype itself: Its antigen is still unknown.

CDR3 length equals 13 residues. Germline V lookup: CDR1 SGHTA, CDR2 FQGNSA. The V end lost 5 bases, the J end lost 7 bases, and 13 bases lay between the germline ends. Study-level points and caveats: Model predictions of ophthalmopathy came a median around 6.5 months before onset.

RNA transcripts yielded amplified TCR beta CDR3 regions. The HTBI primer set drove a first-round RT-PCR of the TCR CDR3. Each CDR3 protein gets one entry after TCRdb re-called the multiplex PCR reads with MiXCR. The sample has fewer than 250,000 distinct CDR3 sequences; approximately 17% are singletons. V usage is TRBV7-2 and J usage is TRBJ2-3; unclear D gene. This sequence was found in a man aged 50-59 years with Graves' hyperthyroidism. The sequencing input was blood. CDR3 residues: CASSRPEKNTQYF. CDR3 bases: TGTGCCAGCAGCCGGCCTGAAAAAAATACGCAGTATTTT.